This TCR beta chain was documented in a study of T cells after yellow fever vaccination. Turning to the study itself: Fractions of limited cellularity were prepared by means of SMART-Seq v4 Ultra Low Input. Whole-study results and caveats: Clones from primary vaccination mostly reappeared after the booster (96% CD4, about 88% CD8).

The CDR3 covers 15 residues. The V segment lost 5 bases and the J segment 0 bases; nucleotides outside the gene matches: 5. The V gene's germline CDR1 is LNHNV and CDR2 YYDKDF (reference sequence). TCRdb used MiXCR to reprocess the 5' RACE reads, holding one entry per CDR3 protein. The table has about 240,000 distinct CDR3 sequences, approximately 3.8% seen once; the top ten hold 15% to 20%. This clonotype was recorded many times. As yet, its antigen is unknown. The origin of this receptor is a man younger than 35 who received the YFV17D yellow fever vaccine. The chain joins TRBV15 to TRBJ1-1, with 8 positions matching TRBD1. The sequences come from PBMCs, collected 15 days after the yellow fever booster vaccination. CDR3 amino acids: CATSGRTGLNTEAFF. The CDR3 DNA sequence: TGTGCCACCAGCGGAAGGACAGGGTTGAACACTGAAGCTTTCTTT.